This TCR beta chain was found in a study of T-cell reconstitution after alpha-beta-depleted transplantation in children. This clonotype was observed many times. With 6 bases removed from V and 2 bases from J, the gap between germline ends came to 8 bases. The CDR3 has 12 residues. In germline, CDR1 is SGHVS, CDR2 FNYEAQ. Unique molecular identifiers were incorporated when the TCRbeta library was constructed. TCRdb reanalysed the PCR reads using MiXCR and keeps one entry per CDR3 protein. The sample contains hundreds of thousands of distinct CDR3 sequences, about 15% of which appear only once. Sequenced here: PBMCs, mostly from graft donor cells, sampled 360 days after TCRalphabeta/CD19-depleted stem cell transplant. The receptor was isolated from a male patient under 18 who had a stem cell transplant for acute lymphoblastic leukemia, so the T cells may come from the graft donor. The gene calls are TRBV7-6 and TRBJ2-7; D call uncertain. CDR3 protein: CASSSLTYEQYF. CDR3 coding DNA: TGTGCCAGCAGTTCCCTTACCTACGAGCAGTACTTC.